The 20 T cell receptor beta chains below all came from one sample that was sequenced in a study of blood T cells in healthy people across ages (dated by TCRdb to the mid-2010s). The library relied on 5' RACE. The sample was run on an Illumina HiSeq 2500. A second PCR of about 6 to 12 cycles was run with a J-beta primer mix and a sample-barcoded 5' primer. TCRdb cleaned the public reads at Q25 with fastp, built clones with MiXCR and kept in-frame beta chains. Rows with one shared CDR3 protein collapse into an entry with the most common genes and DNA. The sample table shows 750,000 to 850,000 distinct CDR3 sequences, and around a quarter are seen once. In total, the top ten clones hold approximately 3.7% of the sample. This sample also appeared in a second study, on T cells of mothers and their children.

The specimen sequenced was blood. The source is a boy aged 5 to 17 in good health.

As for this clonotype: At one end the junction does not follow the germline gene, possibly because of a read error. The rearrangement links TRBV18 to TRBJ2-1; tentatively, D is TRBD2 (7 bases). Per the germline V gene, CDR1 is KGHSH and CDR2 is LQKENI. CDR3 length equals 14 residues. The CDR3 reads CASSRGGSSNEQFF. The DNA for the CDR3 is TGTGCCAGCTCACGCGGGGGCTCCTCCAATGAGCAGTTCTTC.

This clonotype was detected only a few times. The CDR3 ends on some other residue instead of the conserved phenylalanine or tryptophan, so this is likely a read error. CDR3 region: CASSPGPRQETQYL. The CDR3 region has the DNA TGTGCCAGCAGCCCAGGTCCCCGACAAGAGACCCAGTACCTC. The chain joins TRBV9 to TRBJ2-1; D gene uncertain. The J call may be wrong; the DNA end is better matched by TRBJ2-5. The CDR3 sequence is 14 residues long. Germline assignment: CDR1 SGDLS and CDR2 YYNGEE.

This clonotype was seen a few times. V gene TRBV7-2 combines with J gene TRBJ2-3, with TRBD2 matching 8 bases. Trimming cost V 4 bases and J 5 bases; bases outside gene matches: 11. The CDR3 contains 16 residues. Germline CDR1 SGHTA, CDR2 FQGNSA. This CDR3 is CASSSRPAGVVDTQYF. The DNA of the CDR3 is TGTGCCAGCAGCTCCCGCCCAGCGGGAGTGGTAGATACGCAGTATTTT.

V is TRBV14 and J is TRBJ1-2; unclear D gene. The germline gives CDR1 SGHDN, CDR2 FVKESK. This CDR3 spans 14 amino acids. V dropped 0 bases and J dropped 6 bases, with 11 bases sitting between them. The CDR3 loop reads CASSQDLWADGYTF. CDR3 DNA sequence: TGTGCCAGCAGCCAAGATCTATGGGCGGATGGCTACACCTTC. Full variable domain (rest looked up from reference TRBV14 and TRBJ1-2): EAGVTQFPSHSVIEKGQTVTLRCDPISGHDNLYWYRRVMGKEIKFLLHFVKESKQDESGMPNNRFLAERTGGTYSTLKVQPAELEDSGVYFCASSQDLWADGYTFGSGTRLTVV.

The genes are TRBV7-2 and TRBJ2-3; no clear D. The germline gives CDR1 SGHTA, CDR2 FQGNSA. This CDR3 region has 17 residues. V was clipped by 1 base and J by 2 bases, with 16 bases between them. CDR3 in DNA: TGTGCCAGCAGCTTAGATGTCCGTACCTCATTCACAGATACGCAGTATTTT. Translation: CASSLDVRTSFTDTQYF.

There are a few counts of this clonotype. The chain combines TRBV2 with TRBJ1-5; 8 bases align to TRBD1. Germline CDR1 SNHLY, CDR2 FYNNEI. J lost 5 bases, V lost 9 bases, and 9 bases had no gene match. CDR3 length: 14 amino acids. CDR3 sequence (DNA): TGTGCCAGTAACAAACAGGGGGGCGATCAGCCCCAGCATTTT. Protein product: CASNKQGGDQPQHF.

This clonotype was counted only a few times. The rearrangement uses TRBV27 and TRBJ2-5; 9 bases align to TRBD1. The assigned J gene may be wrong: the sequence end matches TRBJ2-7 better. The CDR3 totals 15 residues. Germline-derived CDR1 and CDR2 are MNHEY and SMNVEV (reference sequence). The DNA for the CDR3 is TGTGCCAGCAGTTTAAGAGGACAGGGGTCCTACGAGCAGTACTTC. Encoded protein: CASSLRGQGSYEQYF.

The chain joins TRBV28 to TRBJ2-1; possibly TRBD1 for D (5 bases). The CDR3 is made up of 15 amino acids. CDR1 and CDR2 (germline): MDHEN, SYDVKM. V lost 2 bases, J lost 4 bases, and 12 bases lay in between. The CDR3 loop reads CASSLSRGSYNEQFF. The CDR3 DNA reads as TGTGCCAGCAGTTTAAGTAGGGGTTCGTACAATGAGCAGTTCTTC.

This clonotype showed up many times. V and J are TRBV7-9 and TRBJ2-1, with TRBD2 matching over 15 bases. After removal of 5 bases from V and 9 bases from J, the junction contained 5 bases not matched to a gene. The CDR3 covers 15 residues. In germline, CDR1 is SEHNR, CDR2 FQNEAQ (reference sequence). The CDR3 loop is CASSRGLAGGFEQFF. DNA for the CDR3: TGTGCCAGCAGCCGTGGACTAGCGGGAGGGTTTGAGCAGTTCTTC.

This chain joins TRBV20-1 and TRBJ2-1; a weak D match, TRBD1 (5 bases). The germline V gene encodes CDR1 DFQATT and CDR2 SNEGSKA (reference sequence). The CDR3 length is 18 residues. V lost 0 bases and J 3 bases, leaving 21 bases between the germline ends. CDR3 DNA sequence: TGCAGTGCTAGAGACAGGGAAGGGCAAGGGGTATTCTACAATGAGCAGTTCTTC. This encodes CSARDREGQGVFYNEQFF.

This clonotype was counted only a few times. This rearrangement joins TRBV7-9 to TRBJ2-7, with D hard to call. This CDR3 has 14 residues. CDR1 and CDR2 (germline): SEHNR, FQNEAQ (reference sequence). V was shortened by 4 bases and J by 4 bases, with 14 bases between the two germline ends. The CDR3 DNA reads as TGTGCCAGCAGCTCGCTCGAGACACCATACGAGCAGTACTTC. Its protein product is CASSSLETPYEQYF.

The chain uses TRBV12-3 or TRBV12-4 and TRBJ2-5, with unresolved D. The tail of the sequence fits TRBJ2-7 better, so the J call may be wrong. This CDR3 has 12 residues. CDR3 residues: CASSIGFNEQYF. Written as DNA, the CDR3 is TGTGCCAGCAGTATAGGGTTCAACGAGCAGTACTTC.

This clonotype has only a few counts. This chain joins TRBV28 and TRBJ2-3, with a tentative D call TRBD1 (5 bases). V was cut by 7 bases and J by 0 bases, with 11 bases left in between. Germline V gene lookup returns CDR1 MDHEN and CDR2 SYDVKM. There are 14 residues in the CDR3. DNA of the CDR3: TGTGCCAGCAACAGCAGGGATAGCACAGATACGCAGTATTTT. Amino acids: CASNSRDSTDTQYF.

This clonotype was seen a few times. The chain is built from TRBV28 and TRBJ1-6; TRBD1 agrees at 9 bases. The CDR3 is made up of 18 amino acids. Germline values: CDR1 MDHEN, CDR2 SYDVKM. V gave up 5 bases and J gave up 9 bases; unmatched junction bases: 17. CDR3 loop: CASSPRGTGTAPGSPLHF. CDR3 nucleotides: TGTGCCAGCAGTCCTAGGGGGACAGGGACCGCGCCCGGTTCACCCCTCCACTTT.

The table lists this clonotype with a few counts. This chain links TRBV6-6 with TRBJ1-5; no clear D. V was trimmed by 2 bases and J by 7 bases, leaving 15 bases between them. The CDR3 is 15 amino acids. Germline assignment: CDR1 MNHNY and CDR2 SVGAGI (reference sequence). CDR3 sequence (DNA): TGTGCCAGCAGTTACCGAGACATATCTAACCAGCCCCAGCATTTT. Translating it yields CASSYRDISNQPQHF.

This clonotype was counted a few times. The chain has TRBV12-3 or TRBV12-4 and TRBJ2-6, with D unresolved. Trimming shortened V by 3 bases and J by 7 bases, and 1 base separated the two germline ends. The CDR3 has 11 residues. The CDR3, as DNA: TGTGCCAGCAGTTTTGCCAACGTCCTGACTTTC. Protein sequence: CASSFANVLTF.

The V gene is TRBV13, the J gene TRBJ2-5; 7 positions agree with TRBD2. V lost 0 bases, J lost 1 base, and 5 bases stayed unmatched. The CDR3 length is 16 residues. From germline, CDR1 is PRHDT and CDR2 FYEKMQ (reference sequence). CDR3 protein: CASSLGAGTTQETQYF. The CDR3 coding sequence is TGTGCCAGCAGCTTAGGAGCTGGGACTACCCAAGAGACCCAGTACTTC.

The CDR3 DNA follows: TGCGCCAGCAGCATGGGACTAGCAGGTAACAATGAGCAGTTCTTC. It encodes CASSMGLAGNNEQFF. This rearrangement joins TRBV5-1 to TRBJ2-1, with 9 bases fitting TRBD2. The CDR3 is 15 amino acids. V shed 4 bases, J shed 5 bases, and the junction held 7 bases outside the gene matches. Germline values: CDR1 SGHRS, CDR2 YFSETQ.

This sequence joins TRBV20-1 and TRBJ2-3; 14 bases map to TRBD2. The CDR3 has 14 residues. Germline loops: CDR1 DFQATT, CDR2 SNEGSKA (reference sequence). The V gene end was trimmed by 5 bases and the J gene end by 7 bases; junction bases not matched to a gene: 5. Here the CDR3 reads CSAATSGGAYTQYF. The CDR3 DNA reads TGCAGTGCTGCGACTAGCGGGGGGGCATATACGCAGTATTTT.

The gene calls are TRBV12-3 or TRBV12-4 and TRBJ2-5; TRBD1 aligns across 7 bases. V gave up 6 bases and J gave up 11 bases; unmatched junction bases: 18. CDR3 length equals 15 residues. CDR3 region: CASRLSGQVLGEQYF. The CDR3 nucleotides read TGTGCCAGCAGACTTTCCGGACAGGTCTTAGGGGAGCAGTACTTC.